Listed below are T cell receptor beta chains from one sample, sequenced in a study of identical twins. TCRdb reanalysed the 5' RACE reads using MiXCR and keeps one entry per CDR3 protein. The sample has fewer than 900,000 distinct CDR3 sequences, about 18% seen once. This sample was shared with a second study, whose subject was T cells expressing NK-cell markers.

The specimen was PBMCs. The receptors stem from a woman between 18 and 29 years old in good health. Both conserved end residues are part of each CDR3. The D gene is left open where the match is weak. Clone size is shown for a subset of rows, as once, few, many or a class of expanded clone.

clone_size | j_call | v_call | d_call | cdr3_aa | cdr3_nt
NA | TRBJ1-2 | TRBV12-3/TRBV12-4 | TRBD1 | CASSQTRTGSGYTF | TGTGCCAGCAGTCAAACCCGGACAGGGAGCGGCTACACCTTC
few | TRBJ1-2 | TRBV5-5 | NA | CASSRGVPSNYGYTF | TGTGCCAGCAGCCGGGGGGTGCCATCTAACTATGGCTACACCTTC
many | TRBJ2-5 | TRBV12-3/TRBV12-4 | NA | CASRGDIQETQYF | TGTGCCAGCAGAGGAGACATCCAGGAGACCCAGTACTTC
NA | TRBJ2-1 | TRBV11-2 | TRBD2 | CASSSGLSSGRVRSYNEQFF | TGTGCCAGCAGCTCTGGGTTATCTAGCGGGAGGGTTAGGTCCTACAATGAGCAGTTCTTC
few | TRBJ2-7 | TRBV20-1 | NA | CRASSPVTVYEQYF | TGCAGGGCTAGTTCCCCGGTGACAGTCTACGAGCAGTACTTC
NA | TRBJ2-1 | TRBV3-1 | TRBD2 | CASSQLTSVDNEQFF | TGTGCCAGCAGCCAACTGACTAGCGTCGACAATGAGCAGTTCTTC
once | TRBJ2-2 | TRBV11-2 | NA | CASSKSGGRDTGELFF | TGTGCCAGCAGCAAATCAGGGGGGCGAGACACCGGGGAGCTGTTTTTT
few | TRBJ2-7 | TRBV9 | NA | CASSVGLNYEQYF | TGTGCCAGCAGCGTAGGACTGAACTACGAGCAGTACTTC
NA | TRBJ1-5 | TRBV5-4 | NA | CASSLGLGNGNQPQHF | TGTGCCAGCAGCTTGGGGCTCGGAAATGGCAATCAGCCCCAGCATTTT
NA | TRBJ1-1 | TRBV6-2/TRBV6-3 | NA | CASSYPSGAEAFF | TGTGCCAGCAGTTACCCCTCTGGGGCTGAAGCTTTCTTT
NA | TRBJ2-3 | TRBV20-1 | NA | CSAEGSTDTQYF | TGCAGTGCCGAAGGGAGCACAGATACGCAGTATTTT
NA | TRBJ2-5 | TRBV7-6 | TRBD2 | CASSLVGLAGRETQYF | TGTGCCAGCAGCTTAGTAGGTCTAGCGGGACGAGAGACCCAGTACTTC
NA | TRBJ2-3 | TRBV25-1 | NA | CASRGLRTDTQYF | TGTGCCAGCCGCGGACTCCGCACAGATACGCAGTATTTT
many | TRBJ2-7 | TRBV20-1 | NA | CSASDPRDPYEQYF | TGCAGTGCTTCCGACCCCCGGGACCCCTACGAGCAGTACTTC
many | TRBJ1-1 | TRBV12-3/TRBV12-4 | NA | CASSLEGENTEAFF | TGTGCCAGCAGTCTTGAGGGGGAGAACACTGAAGCTTTCTTT
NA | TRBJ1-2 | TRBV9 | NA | CASNPSGVENYGYTF | TGTGCCAGTAATCCCTCAGGGGTAGAGAACTATGGCTACACCTTC
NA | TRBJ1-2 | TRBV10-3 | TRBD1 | CAISGDRGSFGYTF | TGTGCCATCAGTGGGGACAGGGGATCCTTTGGCTACACCTTC
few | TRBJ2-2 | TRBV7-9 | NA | CASSSGLGTGELFF | TGTGCCAGCAGCTCGGGCTTAGGCACCGGGGAGCTGTTTTTT
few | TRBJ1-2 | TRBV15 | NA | CATSRGRMGYTF | TGTGCCACCAGCAGAGGCAGGATGGGCTACACCTTC
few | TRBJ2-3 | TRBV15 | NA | CATSRTARDPSTDTQYF | TGTGCCACCAGCAGAACCGCTCGCGATCCTAGCACAGATACGCAGTATTTT
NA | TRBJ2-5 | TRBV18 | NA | CASSPLPGRQETQYF | TGTGCCAGCTCACCACTGCCAGGAAGACAAGAGACCCAGTACTTC
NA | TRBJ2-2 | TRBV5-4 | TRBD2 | CASSFAARAGEAGELFF | TGTGCCAGCAGCTTCGCCGCGAGGGCGGGAGAGGCCGGGGAGCTGTTTTTT
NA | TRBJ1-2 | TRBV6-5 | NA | CASSYGGNGYTF | TGTGCCAGCAGTTACGGAGGGAATGGCTACACCTTC
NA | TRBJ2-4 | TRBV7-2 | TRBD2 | CASSFGGNIQYF | TGTGCCAGCAGCTTCGGGGGGAACATTCAGTACTTC
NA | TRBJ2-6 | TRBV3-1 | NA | CASSQVGGGANVLTF | TGTGCCAGCAGCCAAGTGGGAGGTGGGGCCAACGTCCTGACTTTC
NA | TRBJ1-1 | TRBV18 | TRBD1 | CASSPPGQLNTEAFF | TGTGCCAGCTCACCACCGGGACAGTTGAACACTGAAGCTTTCTTT
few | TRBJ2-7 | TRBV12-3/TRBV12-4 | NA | CASTEQYF | TGTGCCAGTACGGAGCAGTACTTC
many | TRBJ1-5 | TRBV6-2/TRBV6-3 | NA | CASRRDTIGDQPQHF | TGTGCCAGCAGACGCGACACCATCGGGGATCAGCCCCAGCATTTT
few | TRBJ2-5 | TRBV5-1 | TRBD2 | CASSLALAGEETQYF | TGCGCCAGCAGCTTGGCCCTAGCGGGAGAAGAGACCCAGTACTTC
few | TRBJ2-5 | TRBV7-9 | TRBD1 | CSHRGLGETQYF | TGTTCTCACAGGGGGCTAGGGGAGACCCAGTACTTC
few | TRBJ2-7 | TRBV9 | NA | CASSVDPTGPYEQYF | TGTGCCAGCAGCGTCGACCCAACAGGCCCCTACGAGCAGTACTTC
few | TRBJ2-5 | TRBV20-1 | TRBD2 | CSARGIGTSDQETQYF | TGCAGTGCTAGAGGCATAGGGACTAGCGACCAAGAGACCCAGTACTTC
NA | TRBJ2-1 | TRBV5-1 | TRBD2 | CASSTWTSGSHNEQFF | TGCGCCAGCAGCACCTGGACTAGCGGGAGTCACAATGAGCAGTTCTTC
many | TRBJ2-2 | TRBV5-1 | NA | CASQSGGTNTGELFF | TGCGCCAGTCAATCGGGCGGGACGAACACCGGGGAGCTGTTTTTT
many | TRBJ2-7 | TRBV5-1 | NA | CASSFREGYEQYF | TGCGCCAGCAGCTTCAGGGAAGGCTACGAGCAGTACTTC
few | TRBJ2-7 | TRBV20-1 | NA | CSATAGHLKRSEQYF | TGCAGTGCTACCGCCGGACACCTTAAGAGGAGCGAGCAGTACTTC
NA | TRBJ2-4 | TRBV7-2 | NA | CASSSSRARQYF | TGTGCCAGCAGCTCCAGCAGGGCTCGACAGTACTTC